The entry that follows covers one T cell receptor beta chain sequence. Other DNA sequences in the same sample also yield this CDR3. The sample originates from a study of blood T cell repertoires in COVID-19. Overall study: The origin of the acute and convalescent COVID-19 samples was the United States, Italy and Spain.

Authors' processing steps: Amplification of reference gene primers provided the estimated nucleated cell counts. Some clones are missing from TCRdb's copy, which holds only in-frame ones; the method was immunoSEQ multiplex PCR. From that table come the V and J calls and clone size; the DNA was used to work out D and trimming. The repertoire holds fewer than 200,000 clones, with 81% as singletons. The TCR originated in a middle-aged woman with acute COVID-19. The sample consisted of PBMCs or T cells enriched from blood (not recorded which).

This CDR3 reads CASSFLSEAFF. For the CDR3, the DNA is TGTGCCAGCAGTTTTCTCTCTGAAGCTTTCTTT. This chain connects TRBV12-3 or TRBV12-4 to TRBJ1-1; D gene unclear. The CDR3 spans 11 residues. Trimming pared 3 bases from V and 6 bases from J, leaving 5 bases between.